These 21 T cell receptor beta chains originate from one sample sequenced in a study of blood T cell repertoires in COVID-19. Some clones are missing from TCRdb's copy, which holds only in-frame ones; the method was immunoSEQ multiplex PCR. The sample has approximately 230,000 clones, about four fifths seen once. Sequenced sample: peripheral blood. The receptors were gathered from an elderly man with acute or convalescent COVID-19.

The chain has TRBV6-5 and TRBJ2-3, with a weak D call TRBD1 (7 bases). Germline CDR1 and CDR2: MNHEY and SVGAGI. V lost 8 bases, J lost 9 bases, and 12 bases lay in between. This CDR3 region has 11 residues. CDR3 in amino acids: CASEGAGTQYF. CDR3 DNA: TGTGCCAGCGAGGGGGCGGGGACGCAGTATTTT.

The CDR3 region is CASSVQGNTGELFF. For the CDR3, the DNA is TGTGCCAGCAGTGTACAGGGGAACACCGGGGAGCTGTTTTTT. This chain connects TRBV6-4 to TRBJ2-2, with D possibly matching TRBD1 (6 bases). Germline V gene sequence: CDR1 MRHNA, CDR2 SNTAGT. The V and J ends lost 4 bases and 1 base respectively, with 7 bases between them. CDR3 length: 14 amino acids.

V usage is TRBV19 and J usage is TRBJ1-5; possible D gene TRBD1, 6 bases. Germline V gives CDR1 LNHDA, CDR2 SQIVND (reference sequence). Trimming left V 7 bases short and J 6 bases short, with 22 bases between. The CDR3 covers 16 residues. This chain's CDR3 is CASKGALGAKTQPQHF. DNA of the CDR3: TGTGCCAGTAAAGGGGCTTTGGGGGCCAAGACTCAGCCCCAGCATTTT.

The J gene is TRBJ2-7, the V gene TRBV23-1; 8 positions agree with TRBD2. TRBV23-1 is marked as an open reading frame, function uncertain. The J segment lost 2 bases and the V segment lost 2 bases, leaving 8 bases of the junction unmatched. The CDR3 length is 16 residues. The CDR3 sequence: CASSQVPSGYTYEQYF. Here the CDR3 DNA reads TGCGCCAGCAGTCAAGTCCCTAGCGGGTATACCTACGAGCAGTACTTC.

CDR3 sequence reads: CAWSTGRGINQPQHF. In DNA form, the CDR3 reads TGTGCCTGGAGTACAGGGAGGGGGATCAATCAGCCCCAGCATTTT. This sequence joins TRBV30 and TRBJ1-5; tentative D call: TRBD1 (6 bases). With 2 bases removed from V and 3 bases from J, the gap between germline ends came to 14 bases. The germline CDR1 and CDR2 sequences are GTSNPN and SVGIG (reference sequence). The CDR3 length is 15 residues.

This chain joins TRBV24-1 and TRBJ2-1; 11 bases match TRBD2. The junction had 3 bases not matched to a gene; V was cut back by 5 bases and J by 7 bases. This CDR3 has 14 amino acids. Germline values: CDR1 KGHDR, CDR2 SFDVKD. The CDR3 region has the DNA TGTGCCACCAGTGTCGCTAGCGGGGGGAATGAGCAGTTCTTC. Translated, it gives CATSVASGGNEQFF.

The chain carries TRBV19 and TRBJ2-7; weak D call: TRBD1 (6 bases). V lost 2 bases and J lost 4, with 12 bases in between. CDR3 length equals 14 residues. Germline V gene sequence: CDR1 LNHDA, CDR2 SQIVND (reference sequence). CDR3 DNA: TGTGCCAGTAGTATACGGCAGGGGAGTTACGAGCAGTACTTC. The encoded protein is CASSIRQGSYEQYF.

The rearrangement joins TRBV6-2 or TRBV6-3 to TRBJ1-3, with a tentative D call TRBD1 (6 bases). The germline V gene encodes CDR1 MNHEY and CDR2 SVGEGT. V dropped 2 bases and J dropped 0 bases, with 8 bases sitting between them. The CDR3 extends over 15 amino acids. The CDR3 spells CASSYGGASGNTIYF. The DNA for the CDR3 is TGTGCCAGCAGTTACGGGGGCGCCTCTGGAAACACCATATATTTT.

This chain uses TRBV5-1 with TRBJ1-2, with 7 nucleotides matching TRBD1. CDR1 is SGHRS and CDR2 is YFSETQ in the germline V gene. The CDR3 sequence is 18 residues long. V was pared by 0 bases and J by 0 bases, with 11 bases of the junction left unmatched. The DNA for the CDR3 is TGCGCCAGCAGCTTGGACGGGCGCAGGGGGTATACTAACTATGGCTACACCTTC. Translated: CASSLDGRRGYTNYGYTF.

V usage is TRBV3-1 (or the pseudogene TRBV3-2) and J usage is TRBJ1-4, with a possible D match to TRBD1 (6 bases). This CDR3 is 16 amino acids long. V was clipped by 6 bases and J by 8 bases, with 22 bases between them. Germline lookup yields CDR1 LGHDT and CDR2 YNNKEL (reference sequence). CDR3 nucleotides: TGTGCCAGCAGTCCCCCCCCGGGGCAGGGGAAAGAAAAACTGTTTTTT. Translated, it gives CASSPPPGQGKEKLFF.

CDR3: CASSLGGANTGELFF. The CDR3 DNA reads as TGTGCCAGCAGCTTAGGGGGGGCGAACACCGGGGAGCTGTTTTTT. J is TRBJ2-2 and V is TRBV7-6; perhaps TRBD2 as D (6 bases). Trimming cost V 1 base and J 0 bases, with 6 bases left between them. Germline assignment: CDR1 SGHVS and CDR2 FNYEAQ. The CDR3 consists of 15 residues.

The rearrangement links TRBV2 to TRBJ1-2; D perhaps matches TRBD1 (5 bases). The V gene's germline CDR1 is SNHLY and CDR2 FYNNEI. This CDR3 has 16 residues. The V end lost 5 bases, the J end lost 5 bases, and 21 bases lay between the germline ends. Here the CDR3 DNA reads TGTGCCAGCAGTTCTCGACAGAATCCAAGGCTATATGGCTACACCTTC. Its protein is CASSSRQNPRLYGYTF.

The chain employs TRBV7-8 and TRBJ1-2, with D tentatively TRBD1 (6 bases). V was pared by 5 bases and J by 5 bases, with 9 bases between. Per germline, CDR1 SGHVS and CDR2 FQNEAQ. The CDR3 has 12 amino acids. CDR3 DNA: TGTGCCAGCAGCCTTCAGGGGTATGGCTACACCTTC. Its translation: CASSLQGYGYTF.

This sequence joins TRBV12-3 or TRBV12-4 and TRBJ1-3; no definite D call. Trimming shortened V by 5 bases and J by 4 bases, and 6 bases separated the two germline ends. The CDR3 is made up of 12 amino acids. CDR3 in amino acids: CASSLPGNTIYF. The CDR3, as DNA: TGTGCCAGCAGTCTTCCCGGAAACACCATATATTTT.

This clone was seen a handful of times. V and J are TRBV4-2 and TRBJ1-2, with D possibly matching TRBD1 (5 bases). Germline assignment: CDR1 LGHNA and CDR2 YNFKEQ. This CDR3 contains 15 residues. V lost 0 bases and J lost 7, with 15 bases in between. CDR3 protein: CASSQESRAMRGYTF. In nucleotides, the CDR3 is TGTGCCAGCAGCCAAGAAAGCAGGGCAATGCGTGGCTACACCTTC.

CDR3 sequence (DNA): TGTGCCAGCAGCCTCCTGGGGGCGCTGGCCAAAAACATTCAGTACTTC. Residues: CASSLLGALAKNIQYF. This chain uses TRBV7-9 with TRBJ2-4; perhaps TRBD1 as D (6 bases). Trimming shortened V by 5 bases and J by 1 base, and 15 bases separated the two germline ends. Germline V lookup: CDR1 SEHNR, CDR2 FQNEAQ (reference sequence). This CDR3 comprises 16 residues.

This clone has only one observation. The V gene is TRBV11-3, the J gene TRBJ2-7; no reliable D call. Germline-derived CDR1 and CDR2 are SGHNT and YENEEA. The CDR3 covers 13 residues. V was cut by 4 bases and J by 5 bases, with 12 bases left in between. CDR3 nucleotides: TGTGCCAGCAGCTCCCCCACGGTGAACGAGCAGTACTTC. It yields the protein CASSSPTVNEQYF.

This clone was seen a few times. The genes are TRBV5-1 and TRBJ1-5; TRBD1 matches at 7 bases. CDR1 and CDR2 (germline): SGHRS, YFSETQ. V was clipped by 3 bases and J by 9 bases; unmatched bases: 9. The CDR3 runs to 14 residues. The chain's CDR3 is CASSSGDSPGPQHF. Here the CDR3 DNA reads TGCGCCAGCAGCTCCGGGGACAGCCCAGGGCCCCAGCATTTT. Supplemented by reference TRBV5-1 and TRBJ1-5, the full variable domain reads KAGVTQTPRYLIKTRGQQVTLSCSPISGHRSVSWYQQTPGQGLQFLFEYFSETQRNKGNFPGRFSGRQFSNSRSEMNVSTLELGDSALYLCASSSGDSPGPQHFGDGTRLSIL.

V is TRBV6-5 and J is TRBJ2-5; TRBD1 is a possible D gene (6 bases). Trimming left V 0 bases short and J 2 bases short, with 10 bases between. This CDR3 has 15 residues. Germline CDR1 reads MNHEY; CDR2 reads SVGAGI. This CDR3 reads CASSYSRQGQETQYF. The CDR3 DNA sequence: TGTGCCAGCAGTTACTCGCGGCAGGGGCAAGAGACCCAGTACTTC.

The chain carries TRBV18 and TRBJ1-2; tentative D call: TRBD1 (6 bases). Germline assignment: CDR1 KGHSH and CDR2 LQKENI. Between the trimmed V and J ends, which lost 1 base and 8 bases, there was a span of 11 bases. CDR3 size: 13 residues. In nucleotides, the CDR3 is TGTGCCAGCTCACCACTCAGGGGAGAAGGCTACACCTTC. Residues: CASSPLRGEGYTF.

This rearrangement joins TRBV2 to TRBJ2-1; D possibly corresponds to TRBD2 (5 bases). The CDR3 consists of 14 residues. With 6 bases removed from V and 5 bases from J, the gap between germline ends came to 14 bases. Germline CDR1 and CDR2: SNHLY and FYNNEI. CDR3 coding DNA: TGTGCCAGCAGGAGGGAAAGGCTCGACAATGAGCAGTTCTTC. It encodes CASRRERLDNEQFF.